This note documents a single T cell receptor (beta chain) sequence. Its matching antigen is unknown. Clones were read by immunoSEQ multiplex PCR, and TCRdb kept only the in-frame ones, dropping some. The data contain 100,000 to 150,000 clones, approximately 88% of them singletons. Germline values: CDR1 SGHTA, CDR2 FQGNSA. J lost 3 bases, V lost 3 bases, and 7 bases had no gene match. This CDR3 has 16 amino acids. This entry belongs to a study of T cell responses to AZD1222 COVID-19 vaccine. General study results and limits: White British ancestry dominated among donors, who included more females, and clonal diversity was possibly underestimated. Among spike-specific TCRs, nearly half reportedly target unmutated variant regions. The span of vaccine-associated CD4 TCRs extended across spike, with dominance at 160-218 and 743-854.

The gene calls are TRBV7-2 and TRBJ2-2; the match to TRBD1 covers 7 bases. The receptor comes from an adult in good health. Specimen: peripheral blood, collected on day 0 of AZD1222 vaccination. The CDR3 coding sequence is TGTGCCAGCAGCTTCCCAGGGGGTGCGGACACCGGGGAGCTGTTTTTT. This translates into CASSFPGGADTGELFF.